The 14 T cell receptor beta chains reported below all come from one sample, sequenced in a study of shared clonotypes between healthy human individuals. CD45RO-negative, CCR7-selected cells formed the naive CD8 fraction, which excluded terminally differentiated effector memory CD45RA+ cells. The repertoire was sequenced with immunoSEQ multiplex PCR; TCRdb's copy has only in-frame clones and lacks some. The table lists over 2,000,000 clones, 85% to 95% of them singletons, with approximately 1.6% in the top ten. The sequenced material came from naive CD8+ T cells from PBMCs. The receptor source for this set is a man between 18 and 35 years old in good health. Some clones in this sample may be carry-over from other donors' samples.

The CDR3 DNA is TGTGCCAGCAGAATCCGGGAACAAGAGACCCAGTACTTC. It translates to CASRIREQETQYF. The V gene is TRBV6-5, the J gene TRBJ2-5; D may be TRBD2 (5 bases). CDR1 is MNHEY, CDR2 SVGAGI, per germline. CDR3 length: 13 residues. V lost 6 bases to trimming and J lost 2 bases, with 10 bases between them.

The chain links TRBV5-1 to TRBJ2-1; 8 bases match TRBD2. The trim removed 1 base at V and 6 bases at J, leaving 6 bases unmatched. Germline lookup yields CDR1 SGHRS and CDR2 YFSETQ. CDR3 length: 15 amino acids. The CDR3 loop reads CASSLWSGRPNEQFF. CDR3 DNA: TGCGCCAGCAGCTTGTGGAGCGGGAGACCCAATGAGCAGTTCTTC.

This rearrangement joins TRBV5-6 to TRBJ1-5, with TRBD1 as a possible D gene (6 bases). From germline, CDR1 is SGHDT and CDR2 YYEEEE. The V gene lost 0 bases and the J gene lost 6 bases, with 13 bases spanning the gap. This CDR3 is built from 15 residues. The CDR3 sequence is CASSLGQALLQPQHF. In nucleotides, the CDR3 is TGTGCCAGCAGCTTGGGACAGGCGCTCCTTCAGCCCCAGCATTTT.

The CDR3 DNA reads as TGCAGCGCATTGAAGCCTCGGACGGACGAAGCTTTCTTT. It specifies CSALKPRTDEAFF. The chain recombines TRBV29-1 with TRBJ1-1; D unclear. Germline V gene sequence: CDR1 SQVTM, CDR2 ANQGSEA. The V gene lost 7 bases and the J gene lost 8 bases, with 20 bases spanning the gap. The CDR3 has 13 residues.

On this clone itself: Other DNA sequences in this specimen translate into the identical CDR3. The chain combines TRBV28 with TRBJ2-3; 10 nucleotides match TRBD1. The CDR3 is 16 amino acids. V lost 7 bases to trimming and J lost 6 bases; unmatched junction nucleotides: 13. Per germline, CDR1 MDHEN and CDR2 SYDVKM. The CDR3 region is CASTIWTGGEGDTQYF. The DNA of the CDR3 is TGTGCCAGCACAATTTGGACAGGGGGAGAGGGGGATACGCAGTATTTT.

This clone came up once. The chain employs TRBV7-6 and TRBJ2-5; no clear D. CDR3 length: 15 residues. V gave up 5 bases and J gave up 0 bases, with 13 bases separating them. The germline V gene has CDR1 SGHVS and CDR2 FNYEAQ. DNA of the CDR3: TGTGCCAGCAGCCCCCTCGCAGCGTACCAAGAGACCCAGTACTTC. Encoded protein: CASSPLAAYQETQYF.

V usage is TRBV2 and J usage is TRBJ2-5; D remains ambiguous. Germline-derived CDR1 and CDR2 are SNHLY and FYNNEI. The CDR3 contains 14 residues. The V end lost 4 bases, the J end lost 2 bases, and 11 bases lay between the germline ends. Written as DNA, the CDR3 is TGTGCCAGCAGTGTTTTCAGGCCTCAAGAGACCCAGTACTTC. The encoded protein is CASSVFRPQETQYF.

This clone has just one count. The rearrangement uses TRBV19 and TRBJ1-1, with 8 positions matching TRBD1. The germline V gene encodes CDR1 LNHDA and CDR2 SQIVND (reference sequence). V was pared by 1 base and J by 5 bases, with 6 bases of the junction left unmatched. This CDR3 has 15 residues. CDR3 sequence reads: CASSIGQGARTEAFF. The DNA for the CDR3 is TGTGCCAGTAGTATAGGTCAGGGGGCGCGTACTGAAGCTTTCTTT.

The V gene is TRBV2, the J gene TRBJ1-2; the match to TRBD1 covers 8 bases. V was pared by 3 bases and J by 3 bases, with 6 bases of the junction left unmatched. This CDR3 contains 15 residues. CDR1 SNHLY and CDR2 FYNNEI come from the germline V gene. The CDR3 nucleotides read TGTGCCAGCAGTGACCCCAGGGGGCTCTACTATGGCTACACCTTC. It specifies CASSDPRGLYYGYTF.

This clone is a singleton in its sample. The rearrangement joins TRBV2 to TRBJ2-7; either TRBD1 or TRBD2 may fit D (5 bases each). This CDR3 is 16 amino acids long. V gave up 4 bases and J gave up 6 bases, with 22 bases separating them. Germline CDR1 is SNHLY and CDR2 is FYNNEI. CDR3 in amino acids: CASSAKSPGRGGEQYF. In DNA form, the CDR3 reads TGTGCCAGCAGTGCCAAGTCACCGGGACGGGGCGGCGAGCAGTACTTC.

This chain joins TRBV29-1 and TRBJ2-7, with 8 positions matching TRBD1. The ends lost 4 bases at V and 5 bases at J; junction bases unmatched: 7. Germline values: CDR1 SQVTM, CDR2 ANQGSEA. The CDR3 length is 13 residues. Here the CDR3 reads CSVGPQGVHEQYF. Written as DNA, the CDR3 is TGCAGCGTTGGGCCACAGGGGGTCCACGAGCAGTACTTC.

Of note for this clone: Other DNA sequences within the sample encode an identical CDR3. CDR3 sequence (DNA): TGTGCCAGCAGCTCCTCGGGATATAATCAGCCCCAGCATTTT. It codes for CASSSSGYNQPQHF. The chain employs TRBV7-9 and TRBJ1-5; no reliable D call. CDR3 length: 14 residues. Germline V gives CDR1 SEHNR, CDR2 FQNEAQ (reference sequence). With 4 bases removed from V and 4 bases from J, the gap between germline ends came to 11 bases. The whole variable domain, remainder taken from reference TRBV7-9 and TRBJ1-5, is DTGVSQNPRHKITKRGQNVTFRCDPISEHNRLYWYRQTLGQGPEFLTYFQNEAQLEKSRLLSDRFSAERPKGSFSTLEIQRTEQGDSAMYLCASSSSGYNQPQHFGDGTRLSIL.

As regards this clone: An end of the junction differs from the germline gene, which may be a read error. The V and J genes are TRBV7-9 and TRBJ2-7; 8 positions agree with TRBD2. CDR3 size: 15 residues. Germline CDR1 and CDR2: SEHNR and FQNEAQ (reference sequence). CDR3 loop: CASSHEREMSYEQYF. CDR3 DNA sequence: TGCGCCAGCAGCCATGAGCGGGAGATGAGCTACGAGCAGTACTTC.

The rearrangement joins TRBV7-9 to TRBJ2-3; 11 positions agree with TRBD2. The CDR3 is made up of 16 amino acids. V lost 4 bases and J lost 3; bases outside the gene matches: 6. Germline V CDR1 and CDR2: SEHNR, FQNEAQ (reference sequence). DNA of the CDR3: TGTGCCAGCAGCTGGCCACTAGCGGGAGTGACAGATACGCAGTATTTT. Its translation is CASSWPLAGVTDTQYF.